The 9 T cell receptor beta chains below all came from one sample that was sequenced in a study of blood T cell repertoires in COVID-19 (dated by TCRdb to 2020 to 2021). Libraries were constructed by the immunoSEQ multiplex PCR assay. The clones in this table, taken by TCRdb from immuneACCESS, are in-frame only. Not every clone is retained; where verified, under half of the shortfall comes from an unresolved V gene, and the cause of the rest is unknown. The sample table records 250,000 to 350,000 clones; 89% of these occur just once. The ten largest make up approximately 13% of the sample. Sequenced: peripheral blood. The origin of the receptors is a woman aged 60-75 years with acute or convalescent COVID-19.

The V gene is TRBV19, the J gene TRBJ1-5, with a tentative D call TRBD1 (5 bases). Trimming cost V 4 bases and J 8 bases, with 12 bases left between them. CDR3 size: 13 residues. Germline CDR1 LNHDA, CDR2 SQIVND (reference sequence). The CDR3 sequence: CASSSGGFEPQHF. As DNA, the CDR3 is TGTGCCAGTAGTAGCGGGGGGTTTGAGCCCCAGCATTTT.

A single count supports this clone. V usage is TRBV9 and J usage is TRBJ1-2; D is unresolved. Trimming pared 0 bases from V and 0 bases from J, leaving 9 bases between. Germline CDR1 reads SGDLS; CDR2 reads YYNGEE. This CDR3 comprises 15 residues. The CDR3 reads CASSVVGTTNYGYTF. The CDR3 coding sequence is TGTGCCAGCAGCGTAGTTGGCACTACTAACTATGGCTACACCTTC.

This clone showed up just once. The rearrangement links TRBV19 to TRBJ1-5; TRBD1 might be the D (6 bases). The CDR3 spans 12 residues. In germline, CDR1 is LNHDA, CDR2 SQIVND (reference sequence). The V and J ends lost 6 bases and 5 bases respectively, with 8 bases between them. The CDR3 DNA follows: TGTGCCAGTAGAGGGGGGGATCAGCCCCAGCATTTT. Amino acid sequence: CASRGGDQPQHF.

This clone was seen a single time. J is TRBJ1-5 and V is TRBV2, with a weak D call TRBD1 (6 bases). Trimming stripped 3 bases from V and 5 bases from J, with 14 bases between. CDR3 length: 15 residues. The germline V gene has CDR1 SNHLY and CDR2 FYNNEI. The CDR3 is CASSDSRRGYQPQHF. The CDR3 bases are TGTGCCAGCAGTGATTCGCGCAGGGGTTATCAGCCCCAGCATTTT.

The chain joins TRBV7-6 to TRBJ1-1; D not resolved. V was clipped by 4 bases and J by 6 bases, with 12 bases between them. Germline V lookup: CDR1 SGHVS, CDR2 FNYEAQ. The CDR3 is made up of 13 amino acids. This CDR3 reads CASSSGRRSEAFF. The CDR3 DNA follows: TGTGCCAGCAGCTCGGGCCGGAGGTCTGAAGCTTTCTTT.

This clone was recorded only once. The CDR3 nucleotides are TGTGCCAGCTCAAACGGATTGACTAGCGGGGGTTTCTCCTACGAGCAGTACTTC. Protein: CASSNGLTSGGFSYEQYF. This sequence joins TRBV18 and TRBJ2-7; 12 bases are shared with TRBD2. Losses at the gene ends were 5 bases for V and 0 bases for J; bases not matched to a gene: 11. Looked up from germline, CDR1 is KGHSH and CDR2 is LQKENI. CDR3 length: 18 residues.

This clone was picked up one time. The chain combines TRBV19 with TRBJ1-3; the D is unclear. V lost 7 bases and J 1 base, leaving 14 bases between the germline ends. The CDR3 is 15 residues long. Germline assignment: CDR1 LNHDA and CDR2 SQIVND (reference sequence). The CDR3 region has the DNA TGTGCCAGTACCACCCAGGCGGGGTCTGGAAACACCATATATTTT. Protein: CASTTQAGSGNTIYF.

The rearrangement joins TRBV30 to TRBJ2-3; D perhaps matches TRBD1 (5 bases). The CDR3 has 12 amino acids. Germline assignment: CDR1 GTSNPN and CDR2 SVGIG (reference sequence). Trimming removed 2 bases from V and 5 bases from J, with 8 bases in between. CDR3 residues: CAWSPRGDTQYF. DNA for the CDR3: TGTGCCTGGAGTCCAAGGGGAGATACGCAGTATTTT.

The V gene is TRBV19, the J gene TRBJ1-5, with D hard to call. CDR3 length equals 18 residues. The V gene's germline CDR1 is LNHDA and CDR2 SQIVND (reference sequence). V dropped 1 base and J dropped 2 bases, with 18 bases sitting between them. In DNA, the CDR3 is TGTGCCAGTAGTATAGTCGATTTTTGGGTGGGAGGCAATCAGCCCCAGCATTTT. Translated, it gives CASSIVDFWVGGNQPQHF.